This T cell receptor (beta chain) was sequenced during a study of PD-L1 blockade in urothelial cancer. Study information: It was at some point between 2014 and 2016 that patients started atezolizumab at 1,200 mg intravenously every 3 weeks.

In each PCR, synthetic TCR analog templates were spiked in. Here immunoSEQ multiplex PCR was the method, and the copy in TCRdb shows in-frame clones only, minus some. The sample lists about 50,000 clones; roughly 80% were seen once. The V segment lost 3 bases and the J segment 14 bases; nucleotides outside the gene matches: 2. This CDR3 is built from 11 residues. Germline V gives CDR1 KGHSH, CDR2 LQKENI. Noted time point: peripheral blood 6 weeks after treatment start. Patient sample counts ranged from 1 to 8, pretreatment and on-treatment. This TCR came from a man in his sixties or seventies with urothelial cancer. This material consisted of PBMCs, taken around atezolizumab (anti-PD-L1) treatment. J is TRBJ2-1 and V is TRBV18; TRBD1 agrees at 9 bases. The CDR3 region is CASSPDRGKFF. CDR3 in DNA: TGTGCCAGCTCACCGGACAGGGGAAAGTTCTTC.